This TCR beta chain appears in the sequencing data of a study of cytomegalovirus exposure and HLA in healthy donors. PCR was performed using 60 Vbeta and 13 Jbeta primers. TCRdb keeps only in-frame clones here, not all; method: immunoSEQ multiplex PCR. The sample has 130,000 to 150,000 clones; about 75% are singletons. The CDR3 is 14 amino acids. The V and J ends lost 2 bases and 3 bases, in that order; junction bases with no gene match: 4. CDR1 is SGHTA, CDR2 FQGNSA, per germline. The rearrangement uses TRBV7-2 and TRBJ2-7; 7 bases align to TRBD1. The sample was PBMCs. This clonotype was sampled from a young man in good health and CMV-seronegative. CDR3 loop: CASSLRQGVYEQYF. The CDR3, as DNA: TGTGCCAGCAGCTTAAGGCAGGGGGTCTACGAGCAGTACTTC.